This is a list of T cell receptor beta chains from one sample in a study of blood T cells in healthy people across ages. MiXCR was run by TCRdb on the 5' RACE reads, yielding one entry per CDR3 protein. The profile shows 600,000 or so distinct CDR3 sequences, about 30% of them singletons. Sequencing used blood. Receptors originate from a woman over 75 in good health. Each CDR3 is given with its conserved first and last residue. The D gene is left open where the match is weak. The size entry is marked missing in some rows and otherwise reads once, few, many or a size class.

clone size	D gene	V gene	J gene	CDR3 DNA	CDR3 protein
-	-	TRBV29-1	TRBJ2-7	TGCAGCGCAATTGACAGGAGTTCCTACGAGCAGTACTTC	CSAIDRSSYEQYF
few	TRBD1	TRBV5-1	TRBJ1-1	TGCGCCAGCAGCCTGGTCGACAGGGAGAACACTGAAGCTTTCTTT	CASSLVDRENTEAFF
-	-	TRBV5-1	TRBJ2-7	TGCGCCAGCAGCTTGGCGGGGGGCACTCCCCACGAGCAGTACTTC	CASSLAGGTPHEQYF
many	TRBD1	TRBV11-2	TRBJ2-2	TGTGCCAGCTTGAGCCCTATCCGGGACAGGGGGACCGGGGAGCTGTTTTTT	CASLSPIRDRGTGELFF
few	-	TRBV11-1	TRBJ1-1	TGTGCCAGCAGTCCGGGACGCCCACACGGGAACACTGAAGCTTTCTTT	CASSPGRPHGNTEAFF
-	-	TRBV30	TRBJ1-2	TGTGCCTCGACTGCGAACTATGGCTACACCTTC	CASTANYGYTF
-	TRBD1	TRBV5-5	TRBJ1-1	TGTGCCAGCGGCTTGACAGGGGGCGCGAACACTGAAGCTTTCTTT	CASGLTGGANTEAFF
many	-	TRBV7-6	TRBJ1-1	TGTGCCAGCAGCTTAGCGCCAGATATCCCCACTGAAGCTTTCTTT	CASSLAPDIPTEAFF
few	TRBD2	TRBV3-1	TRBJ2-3	TGTGCCAGCAGCCACCTAGCGGGGGTAACGAATACCCGCACAGATACGCAGTATTTT	CASSHLAGVTNTRTDTQYF
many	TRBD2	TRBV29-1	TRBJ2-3	TGCAGCGTTGAACGCTGGGAGGGCCTGAGCACAGATACGCAGTATTTT	CSVERWEGLSTDTQYF
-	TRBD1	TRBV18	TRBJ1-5	TGTGCCAGCTCAATGACAGGGGATCAGCCCCAGCATTTT	CASSMTGDQPQHF
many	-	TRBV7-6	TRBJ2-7	TGTGCCAGCAGCTTTACCTCGGGCGAGCAGTACTTC	CASSFTSGEQYF
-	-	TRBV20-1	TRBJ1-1	TGCAGTGCACAGGGGAACACTGAAGCTTTCTTT	CSAQGNTEAFF
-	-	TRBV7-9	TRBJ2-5	TGTGCCAGCAGCTTAGAGAGGGGGAGCCAGACCCAGTACTTC	CASSLERGSQTQYF
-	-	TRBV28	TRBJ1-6	TGTGCCAGCAGTTTAGAATACAGCAATTCACCCCTCCACTTT	CASSLEYSNSPLHF
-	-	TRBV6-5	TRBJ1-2	TGTGCCAGCAGTTACGGCTCAGGGGTAGGTGGCTACACCTTC	CASSYGSGVGGYTF
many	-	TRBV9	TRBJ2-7	TGTGCCAGCAGCGAGGGGGGGGGATACAACTACGAGCAGTACTTC	CASSEGGGYNYEQYF
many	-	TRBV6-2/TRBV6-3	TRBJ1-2	TGTGCCAGCAGACCGGAGACGGGTCTAGGGGATGGCTACACCTTC	CASRPETGLGDGYTF
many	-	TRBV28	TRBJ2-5	TGTGCCAGCAGTCCTACTCTCTCCCGAGAGACCCAGTACTTC	CASSPTLSRETQYF
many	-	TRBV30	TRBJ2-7	TGTGCCTGGAGTGATTGGTTAGCCGGGTACGAGCAGTACTTC	CAWSDWLAGYEQYF
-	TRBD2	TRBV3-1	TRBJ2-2	TGTGCCAGCAGCCCCCGGACTAGCGGGGGGCGGACCGGGGAGCTGTTTTTT	CASSPRTSGGRTGELFF
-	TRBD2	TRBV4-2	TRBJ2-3	TGTGCCAGCAGCAAGGGGACTAGCGGGGGGACAGATACGCAGTATTTT	CASSKGTSGGTDTQYF
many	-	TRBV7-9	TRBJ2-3	TGTGCCAGCAGCTCGCCGGGATTTAGCACAGATACGCAGTATTTT	CASSSPGFSTDTQYF
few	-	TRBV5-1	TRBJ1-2	TGCGCCAGCAGCTTGGAAGGGGTTCAGGGCTACACCTTC	CASSLEGVQGYTF
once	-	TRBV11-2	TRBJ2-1	TGTGCCAGCAGCTTAGGGCAGGTCAATGAGCAGTTCTTC	CASSLGQVNEQFF
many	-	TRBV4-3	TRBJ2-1	TGCGCCAGCAGCCAAGAGACCGACAGGGACTACAGTGAGCAGTTCTTC	CASSQETDRDYSEQFF
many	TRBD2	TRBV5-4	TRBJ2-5	TGTGCCAGCAGCCCGACTAGCGGGTCCCCCTCGGAGACCCAGTACTTC	CASSPTSGSPSETQYF
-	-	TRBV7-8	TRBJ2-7	TGTGCCATTTCGACTGGGGGCGGCTACGAGCGGTACTTC	CAISTGGGYERYF
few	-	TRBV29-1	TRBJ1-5	TGCAGCGTCAGGGAGGGTAGCAATCAGCCCCAGCATTTT	CSVREGSNQPQHF
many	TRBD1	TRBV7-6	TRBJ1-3	TGTGCCAGCAGCCAGGAGGGGGCCCCTGGAAACACCATATATTTT	CASSQEGAPGNTIYF
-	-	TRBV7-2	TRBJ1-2	TGTGCCAGCAGCCCCCGGACGGATAACTATGGCTACACCTTC	CASSPRTDNYGYTF
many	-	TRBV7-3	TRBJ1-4	TGTGCCAGCAGCCGTTGGGCAGGGATTAATGAAAAACTGTTTTTT	CASSRWAGINEKLFF
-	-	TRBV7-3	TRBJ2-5	TGTGCCAGCAGCTTGTTCGGGGGCTCGGTCCAAGAGACCCAGTACTTC	CASSLFGGSVQETQYF
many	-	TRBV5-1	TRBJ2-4	TGCGCCAGCAGGTCTACCGAAACAGGGGCCAAAAACATTCAGTACTTC	CASRSTETGAKNIQYF
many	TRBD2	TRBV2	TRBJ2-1	TGTGCCAGCAGAGCGGGACTAGCGGGGACCTCCGGTGAGCAGTTCTTC	CASRAGLAGTSGEQFF
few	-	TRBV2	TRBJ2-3	TGTGCCAGCACCCCCTTGGGGGAGCGGACGTATACGCAGTATTTT	CASTPLGERTYTQYF
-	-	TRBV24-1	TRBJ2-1	TGTGCCACCGGTGATTTCAAGGGGATGGCTGAGCAGTTCTTC	CATGDFKGMAEQFF
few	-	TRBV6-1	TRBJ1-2	TGTGCCAGCAGTGAAATTTTGGGCGGAAACTATGGCTACACCTTC	CASSEILGGNYGYTF
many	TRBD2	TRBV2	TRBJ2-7	TGTGCCAGCAGGGGAGGGACTAGCGGGAGCTCCTACGAGCAGTACTTC	CASRGGTSGSSYEQYF
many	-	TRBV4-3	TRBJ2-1	TGCGCCAGCAGCCAAAGGTCCGGGGGAGGTCTTAATGAGCAGTTCTTC	CASSQRSGGGLNEQFF
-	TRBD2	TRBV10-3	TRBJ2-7	TGTGCCATCAGTGAGTCAGTGCGGGGGTACGAGCAGTACTTC	CAISESVRGYEQYF
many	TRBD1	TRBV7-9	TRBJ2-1	TGTGCCAGCAGCTTAATTAGGGGACAGGGGTACAATGAGCAGTTCTTC	CASSLIRGQGYNEQFF
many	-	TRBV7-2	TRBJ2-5	TGTGCCAGCAGCCTTGGACAGTTCGGGCAATTTGGTGAGCAGTACTTC	CASSLGQFGQFGEQYF